This T cell receptor (beta chain) was sequenced during a study of blood T cell repertoires in COVID-19. Data came from immunoSEQ multiplex PCR; TCRdb stores just in-frame clones and leaves some out. The sample has roughly 330,000 clones, around four fifths seen once. The CDR3 sequence is 13 residues long. CDR1 and CDR2 (germline): MGHDK, SYGVNS. J gave up 5 bases and V 6 bases, and 5 bases lay outside the gene matches. The TCR was taken from a woman between 50 and 59 years old with acute or convalescent COVID-19. The rearrangement joins TRBV25-1 to TRBJ2-5; 8 bases map to TRBD1. The sample consisted of peripheral blood. The DNA for the CDR3 is TGTGCCAGCAGCGCGACAGGGGCCGAGACCCAGTACTTC. This sequence encodes CASSATGAETQYF. The full variable domain, completed using reference TRBV25-1 and TRBJ2-5, is EADIYQTPRYLVIGTGKKITLECSQTMGHDKMYWYQQDPGMELHLIHYSYGVNSTEKGDLSSESTVSRIRTEHFPLTLESARPSHTSQYLCASSATGAETQYFGPGTRLLVL.